This T cell receptor (beta chain) was recovered during a study of technical replicates of blood from several donors. This table comes from immunoSEQ multiplex PCR, and its TCRdb copy is limited to in-frame clones, with some not included. The sample has more than 65,000 clones; approximately 97% are singletons. In germline, CDR1 is MNHNS, CDR2 SASEGT. V was pared by 8 bases and J by 6 bases, with 8 bases of the junction left unmatched. The CDR3 covers 14 residues. This clonotype was obtained from a human donor in good health. The specimen was T cells isolated from PBMCs. The chain has TRBV6-1 and TRBJ1-4; TRBD1 matches at 8 bases. The CDR3 DNA reads TGTGCCAGCGGGGATCTCAGGGGGCATGAAAAACTGTTTTTT. Amino acids: CASGDLRGHEKLFF.